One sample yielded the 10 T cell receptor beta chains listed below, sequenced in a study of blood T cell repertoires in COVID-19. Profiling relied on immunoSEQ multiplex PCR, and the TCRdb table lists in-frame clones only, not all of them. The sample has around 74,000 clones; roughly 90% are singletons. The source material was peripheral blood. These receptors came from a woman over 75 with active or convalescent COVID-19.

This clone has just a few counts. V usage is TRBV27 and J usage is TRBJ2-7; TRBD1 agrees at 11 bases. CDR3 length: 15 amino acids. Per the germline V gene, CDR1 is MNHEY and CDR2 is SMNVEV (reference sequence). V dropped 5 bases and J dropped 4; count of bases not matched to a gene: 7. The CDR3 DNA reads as TGTGCCAGCAGTGAAACCGGGACAGGGGGTTACGAGCAGTACTTC. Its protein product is CASSETGTGGYEQYF.

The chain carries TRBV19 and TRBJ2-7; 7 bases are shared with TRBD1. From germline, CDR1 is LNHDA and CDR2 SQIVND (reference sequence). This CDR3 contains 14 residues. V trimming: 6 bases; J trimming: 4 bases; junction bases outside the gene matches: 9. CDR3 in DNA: TGTGCCAGTAGCTCCGGGACAGCTTCTTACGAGCAGTACTTC. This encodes CASSSGTASYEQYF.

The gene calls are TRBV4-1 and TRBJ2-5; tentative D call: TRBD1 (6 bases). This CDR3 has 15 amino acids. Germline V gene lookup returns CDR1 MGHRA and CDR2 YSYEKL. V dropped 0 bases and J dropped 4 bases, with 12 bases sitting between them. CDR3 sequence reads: CASSQDGTGIETQYF. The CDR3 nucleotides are TGCGCCAGCAGCCAAGATGGAACAGGGATAGAGACCCAGTACTTC.

The CDR3 bases are TGTGCCAGCAGCGGTACCGGGACTAGAGTGTACAATGAGCAGTTCTTC. Translated, it gives CASSGTGTRVYNEQFF. The rearrangement links TRBV7-2 to TRBJ2-1, with 8 bases lining up with TRBD2. The CDR3 extends over 16 amino acids. CDR1 and CDR2 from the germline V gene are SGHTA and FQGNSA. The ends lost 5 bases at V and 4 bases at J; junction bases unmatched: 10.

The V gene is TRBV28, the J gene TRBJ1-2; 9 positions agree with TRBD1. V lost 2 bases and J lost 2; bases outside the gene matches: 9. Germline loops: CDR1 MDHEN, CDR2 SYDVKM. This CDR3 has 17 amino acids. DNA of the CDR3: TGTGCCAGCAGTTTAGTGGACAGGGGCATCCCGAACTATGGCTACACCTTC. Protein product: CASSLVDRGIPNYGYTF.

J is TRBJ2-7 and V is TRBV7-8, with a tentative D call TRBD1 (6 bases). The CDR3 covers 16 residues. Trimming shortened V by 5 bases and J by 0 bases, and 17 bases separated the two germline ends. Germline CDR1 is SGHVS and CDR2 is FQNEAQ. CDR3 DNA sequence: TGTGCCAGCAGCAAATTGCTCCGGGACAACTCCTACGAGCAGTACTTC. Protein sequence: CASSKLLRDNSYEQYF.

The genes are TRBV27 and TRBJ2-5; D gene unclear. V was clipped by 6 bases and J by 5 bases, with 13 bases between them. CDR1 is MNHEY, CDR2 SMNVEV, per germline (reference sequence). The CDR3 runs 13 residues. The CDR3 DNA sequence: TGTGCCAGCAGGGTTTCTCCTATGGAGACCCAGTACTTC. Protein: CASRVSPMETQYF.

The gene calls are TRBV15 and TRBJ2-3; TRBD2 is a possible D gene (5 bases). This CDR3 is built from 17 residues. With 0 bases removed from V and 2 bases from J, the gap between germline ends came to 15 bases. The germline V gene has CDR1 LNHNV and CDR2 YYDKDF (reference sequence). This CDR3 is CATSRDLGGLTTDTQYF. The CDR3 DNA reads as TGTGCCACCAGCAGAGATCTTGGCGGGCTGACCACAGATACGCAGTATTTT.

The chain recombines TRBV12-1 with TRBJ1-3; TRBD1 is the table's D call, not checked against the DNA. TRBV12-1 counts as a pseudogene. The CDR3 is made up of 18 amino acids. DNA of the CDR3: TGTGCCAGCAGCTTTCTGGCCAGGGGGAATGAGGGTGGAAACACCATATATTTT. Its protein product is CASSFLARGNEGGNTIYF.

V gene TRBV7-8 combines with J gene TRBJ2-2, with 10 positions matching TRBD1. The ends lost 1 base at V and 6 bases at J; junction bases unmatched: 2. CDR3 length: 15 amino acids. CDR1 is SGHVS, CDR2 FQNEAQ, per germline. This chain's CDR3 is CASSLDDRGPGELFF. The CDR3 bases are TGTGCCAGCAGCTTAGACGACAGGGGGCCCGGGGAGCTGTTTTTT.